Below are 2 T cell receptor beta chains sequenced from a single sample in a study of T cell responses to AZD1222 COVID-19 vaccine. Here immunoSEQ multiplex PCR was the method, and the copy in TCRdb shows in-frame clones only, minus some. The profile shows about 68,000 clones, roughly 89% of them singletons. The source was peripheral blood, collected on day 0 of AZD1222 vaccination. These receptors all come from an adult in good health.

For the CDR3, the DNA is TGTGCCAGCGGACTATCCCAGGGCACAGATACGCAGTATTTT. Amino acid sequence: CASGLSQGTDTQYF. This chain connects TRBV2 to TRBJ2-3; tentative D call: TRBD2 (6 bases). The CDR3 has 14 amino acids. Between the trimmed V and J ends, which lost 8 bases and 1 base, there was a span of 13 bases. Germline V gene lookup returns CDR1 SNHLY and CDR2 FYNNEI.

The table lists this clone with a count of one. The chain recombines TRBV2 with TRBJ2-6; tentative D call: TRBD2 (5 bases). Trimming took 6 bases from V and 0 from J, leaving 18 bases between them. The CDR3 sequence is 18 residues long. From germline, CDR1 is SNHLY and CDR2 FYNNEI. As DNA, the CDR3 is TGTGCCAGCAGGCGGGTGAGGACCGGATACTCTGGGGCCAACGTCCTGACTTTC. Its translation is CASRRVRTGYSGANVLTF.